The clone carrying this T cell receptor (beta chain) was seen only a few times. Its antigen is as yet unknown. Trimming took 2 bases from V and 3 from J, leaving 11 bases between them. Germline assignment: CDR1 SGDLS and CDR2 YYNGEE. The CDR3 is 14 residues long. Purity exceeded 95% in all sorted populations. This specimen comes from a study of beta chain features in type 1 diabetes. Background on the study: All samples together contributed 100 million to 120 million sorted cells for examination. Overall study results and limits: Fewer insertions but more deletions were seen at VDJ junctions in type 1 diabetes patients.

The authors reverse transcribed all of the isolated RNA, so sequencing captured expressed TCRB transcripts. This table comes from immunoSEQ multiplex PCR, and its TCRdb copy is limited to in-frame clones, with some not included. This table has about half a million clones, roughly 30% appearing once. This chain joins TRBV9 and TRBJ1-2; D gene uncertain. The TCR originated in a man aged 18 to 30 in good health. Source material: naive CD4+ T cells from blood. The CDR3 protein is CASSVQGRDYGYTF. The CDR3 nucleotides are TGTGCCAGCAGCGTTCAAGGGAGAGACTATGGCTACACCTTC.